A selection of T cell receptor beta chains follows, all from one sample in a study of blood T cell repertoires in COVID-19. The data were produced by immunoSEQ multiplex PCR, yet TCRdb's version contains in-frame clones alone and is incomplete. This table has 240,000 or so clones, roughly 91% appearing once. Sequenced material: peripheral blood. These receptors all stem from a woman aged 40 to 55 who had recovered from COVID-19. The CDR3 runs from the conserved cysteine through the conserved F or W. A D gene is named only where the DNA matches it firmly. Clone size is given for some rows only: seen once, a few or many times, or a class if the clone is expanded.

cdr3_aa cdr3_nt cdr3_length d_call j_call v_call clone_size
CASSRGQVNYGYTF TGTGCCAGTAGCCGCGGACAGGTCAACTATGGCTACACCTTC 14 TRBD1 TRBJ1-2 TRBV19 .
CASSPPGLRWHEQYF TGTGCCAGCAGCCCGCCGGGACTCAGGTGGCACGAGCAGTACTTC 15 . TRBJ2-7 TRBV7-2 .
CASSPRRGDRPEAFF TGTGCCAGCAGTCCTCGTCGGGGGGACAGGCCTGAAGCTTTCTTT 15 TRBD1 TRBJ1-1 TRBV6-5 .
CASSLEAGLQFF TGTGCCAGCAGCTTAGAAGCGGGACTACAGTTCTTC 12 TRBD2 TRBJ2-1 TRBV11-3 .
CATSRDRHATNEKLFF TGTGCCACCAGCAGAGATCGACACGCAACTAATGAAAAACTGTTTTTT 16 . TRBJ1-4 TRBV15 .
CASSAPGGTSVYEQYF TGTGCCAGCAGCGCCCCCGGTGGGACTAGCGTCTACGAGCAGTACTTC 16 TRBD2 TRBJ2-7 TRBV7-2 .
CASLSPGDTDTQYF TGTGCCAGCCTTTCCCCCGGTGACACAGATACGCAGTATTTT 14 . TRBJ2-3 TRBV27 .
CASSYGVGGTEAFF TGTGCCAGCAGTTATGGGGTGGGGGGGACTGAAGCTTTCTTT 14 . TRBJ1-1 TRBV6-5 .
CASSREGRATGELFF TGTGCCAGCAGCCGCGAAGGGAGGGCCACCGGGGAGCTGTTTTTT 15 TRBD2 TRBJ2-2 TRBV6-2/TRBV6-3 once
CASSKRQGAYEQYF TGCGCCAGCAGCAAACGACAGGGGGCCTACGAGCAGTACTTC 14 TRBD1 TRBJ2-7 TRBV5-1 once
CASSYRGQGYEQYF TGTGCCAGCAGTTACCGGGGACAGGGGTACGAGCAGTACTTC 14 TRBD1 TRBJ2-7 TRBV6-5 .
CASSPHRGNNSPLHF TGTGCCAGCAGCCCCCACAGGGGGAATAATTCACCCCTCCACTTT 15 TRBD1 TRBJ1-6 TRBV6-5 .
CASSLGAGGPYEQYF TGTGCCAGCAGCTTAGGCGCGGGAGGGCCTTACGAGCAGTACTTC 15 TRBD2 TRBJ2-7 TRBV13 .